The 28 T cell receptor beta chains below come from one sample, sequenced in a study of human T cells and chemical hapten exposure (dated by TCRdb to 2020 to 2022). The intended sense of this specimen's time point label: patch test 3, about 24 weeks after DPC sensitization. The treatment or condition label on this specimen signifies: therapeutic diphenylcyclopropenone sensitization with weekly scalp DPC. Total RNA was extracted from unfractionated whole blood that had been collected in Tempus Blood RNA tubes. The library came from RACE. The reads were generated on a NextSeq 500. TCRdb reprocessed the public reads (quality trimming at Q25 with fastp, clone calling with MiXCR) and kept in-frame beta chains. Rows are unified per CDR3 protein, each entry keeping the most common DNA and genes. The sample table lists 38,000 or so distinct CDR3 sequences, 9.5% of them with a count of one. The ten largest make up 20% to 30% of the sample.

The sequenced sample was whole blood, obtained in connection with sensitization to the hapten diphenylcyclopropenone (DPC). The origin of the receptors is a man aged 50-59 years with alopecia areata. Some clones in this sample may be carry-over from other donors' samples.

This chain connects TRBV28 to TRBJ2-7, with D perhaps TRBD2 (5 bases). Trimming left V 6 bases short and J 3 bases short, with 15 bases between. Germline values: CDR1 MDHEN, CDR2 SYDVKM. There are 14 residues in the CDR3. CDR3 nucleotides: TGTGCCAGCAGCCGAGAGGGCACAGACTACGAGCAGTACTTC. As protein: CASSREGTDYEQYF.

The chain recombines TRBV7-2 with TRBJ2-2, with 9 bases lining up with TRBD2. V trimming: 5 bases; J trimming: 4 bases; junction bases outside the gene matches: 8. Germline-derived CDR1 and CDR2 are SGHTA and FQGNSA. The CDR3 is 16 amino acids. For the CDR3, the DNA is TGTGCCAGCAGCCCTGCGCGGGAGGGCCTCACCGGGGAGCTGTTTTTT. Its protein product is CASSPAREGLTGELFF.

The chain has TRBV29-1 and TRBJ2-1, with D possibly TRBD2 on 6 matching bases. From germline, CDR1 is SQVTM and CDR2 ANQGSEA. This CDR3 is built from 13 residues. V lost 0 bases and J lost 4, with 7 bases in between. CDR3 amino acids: CSVEERGYNEQFF. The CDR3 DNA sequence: TGCAGCGTTGAAGAGCGGGGATACAATGAGCAGTTCTTC.

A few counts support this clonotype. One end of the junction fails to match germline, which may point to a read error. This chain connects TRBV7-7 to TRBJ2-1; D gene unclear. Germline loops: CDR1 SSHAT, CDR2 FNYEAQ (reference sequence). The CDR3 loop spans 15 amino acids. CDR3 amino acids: CASSLGPTSYNEQFF. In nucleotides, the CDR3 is TGTGCTAGCAGCTTAGGTCCAACCTCCTACAATGAGCAGTTCTTC.

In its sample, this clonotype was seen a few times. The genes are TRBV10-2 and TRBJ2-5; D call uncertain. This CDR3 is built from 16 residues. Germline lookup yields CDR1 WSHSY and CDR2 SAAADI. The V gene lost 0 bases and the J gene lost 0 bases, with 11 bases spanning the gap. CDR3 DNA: TGCGCCAGCAGTGAGTCGAAACACTCGTACCAAGAGACCCAGTACTTC. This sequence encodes CASSESKHSYQETQYF.

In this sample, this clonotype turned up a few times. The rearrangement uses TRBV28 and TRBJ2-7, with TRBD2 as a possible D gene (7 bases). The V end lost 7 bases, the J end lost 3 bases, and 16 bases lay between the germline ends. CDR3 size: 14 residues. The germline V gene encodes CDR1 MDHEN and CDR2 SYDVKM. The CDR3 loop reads CASMEPGGLYEQYF. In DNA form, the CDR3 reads TGTGCCAGCATGGAGCCCGGGGGGCTCTACGAGCAGTACTTC.

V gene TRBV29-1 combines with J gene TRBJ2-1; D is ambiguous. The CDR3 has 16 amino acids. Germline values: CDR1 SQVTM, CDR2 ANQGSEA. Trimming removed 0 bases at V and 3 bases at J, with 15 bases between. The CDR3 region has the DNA TGCAGCGTTGAAGATGATAAGCGTCAGAGCTACAATGAGCAGTTCTTC. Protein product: CSVEDDKRQSYNEQFF.

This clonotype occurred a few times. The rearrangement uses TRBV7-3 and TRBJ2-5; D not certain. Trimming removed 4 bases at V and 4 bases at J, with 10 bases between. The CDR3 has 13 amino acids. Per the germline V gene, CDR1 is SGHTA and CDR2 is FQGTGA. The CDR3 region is CASSSWPRETQYF. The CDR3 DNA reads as TGTGCCAGCAGCTCCTGGCCAAGAGAGACCCAGTACTTC.

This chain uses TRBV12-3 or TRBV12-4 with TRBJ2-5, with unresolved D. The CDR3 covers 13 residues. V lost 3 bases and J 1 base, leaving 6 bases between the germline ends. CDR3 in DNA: TGTGCCAGCAGTTTTACGGGCCAAGAGACCCAGTACTTC. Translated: CASSFTGQETQYF.

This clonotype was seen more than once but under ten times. The DNA of the CDR3 is TGTGCCAGCAGTTTACAGGGAATATATGGCTACACCTTC. It specifies CASSLQGIYGYTF. V usage is TRBV27 and J usage is TRBJ1-2; D is possibly TRBD1 (5 bases). Germline CDR1 reads MNHEY; CDR2 reads SMNVEV (reference sequence). CDR3 size: 13 residues. V was clipped by 2 bases and J by 5 bases, with 9 bases between them.

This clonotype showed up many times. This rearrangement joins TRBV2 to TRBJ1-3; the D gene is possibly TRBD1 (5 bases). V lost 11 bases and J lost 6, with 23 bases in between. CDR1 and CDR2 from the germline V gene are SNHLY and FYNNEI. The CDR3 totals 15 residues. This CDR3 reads CAGHKGGRLENTIYF. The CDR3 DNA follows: TGTGCCGGACATAAGGGAGGTCGACTGGAAAACACCATATATTTT.

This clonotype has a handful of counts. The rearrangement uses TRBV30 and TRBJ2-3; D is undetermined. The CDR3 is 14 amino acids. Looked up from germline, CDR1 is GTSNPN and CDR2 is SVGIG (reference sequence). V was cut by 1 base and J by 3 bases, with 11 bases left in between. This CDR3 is CAWSAHLGTDTQYF. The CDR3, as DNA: TGTGCCTGGAGTGCCCATCTTGGAACAGATACGCAGTATTTT.

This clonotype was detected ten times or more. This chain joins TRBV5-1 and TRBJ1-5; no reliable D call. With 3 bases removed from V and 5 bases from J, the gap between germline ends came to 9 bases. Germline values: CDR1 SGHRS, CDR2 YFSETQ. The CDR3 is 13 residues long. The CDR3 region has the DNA TGCGCCAGCAGCTCAGGACCCGATCAGCCCCAGCATTTT. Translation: CASSSGPDQPQHF. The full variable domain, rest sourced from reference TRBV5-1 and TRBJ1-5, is KAGVTQTPRYLIKTRGQQVTLSCSPISGHRSVSWYQQTPGQGLQFLFEYFSETQRNKGNFPGRFSGRQFSNSRSEMNVSTLELGDSALYLCASSSGPDQPQHFGDGTRLSIL.

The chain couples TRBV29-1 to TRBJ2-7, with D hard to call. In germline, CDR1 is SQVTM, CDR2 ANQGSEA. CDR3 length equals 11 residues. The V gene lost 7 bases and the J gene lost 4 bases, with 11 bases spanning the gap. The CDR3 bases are TGCAGCGGCGGAGTGGGATACGAGCAGTACTTC. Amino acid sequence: CSGGVGYEQYF.

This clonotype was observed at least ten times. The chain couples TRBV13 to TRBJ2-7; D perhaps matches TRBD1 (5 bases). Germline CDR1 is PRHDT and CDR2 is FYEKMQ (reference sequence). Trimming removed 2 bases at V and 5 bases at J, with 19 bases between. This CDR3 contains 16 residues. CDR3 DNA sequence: TGTGCCAGCAGCTTATGGGGAATGAGACAGAATAACGAGCAGTACTTC. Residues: CASSLWGMRQNNEQYF.

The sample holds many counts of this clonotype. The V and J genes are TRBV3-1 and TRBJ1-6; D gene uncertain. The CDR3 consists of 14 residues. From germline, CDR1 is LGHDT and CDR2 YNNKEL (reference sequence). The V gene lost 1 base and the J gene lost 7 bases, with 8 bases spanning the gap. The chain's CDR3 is CASSQGTENSPLHF. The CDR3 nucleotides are TGTGCCAGCAGCCAAGGGACTGAAAATTCACCCCTCCACTTT.

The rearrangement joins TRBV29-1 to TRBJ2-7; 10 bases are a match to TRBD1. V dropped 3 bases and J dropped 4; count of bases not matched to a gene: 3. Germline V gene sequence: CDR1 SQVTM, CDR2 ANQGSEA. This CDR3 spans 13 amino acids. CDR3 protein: CSVEGQGLYEQYF. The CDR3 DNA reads TGCAGCGTTGAGGGACAGGGGCTTTACGAGCAGTACTTC.

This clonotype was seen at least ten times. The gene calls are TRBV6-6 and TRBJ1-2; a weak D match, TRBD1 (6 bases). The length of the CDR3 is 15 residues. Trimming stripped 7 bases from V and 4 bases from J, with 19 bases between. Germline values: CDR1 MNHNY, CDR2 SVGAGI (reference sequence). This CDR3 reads CASNLSGAFSYGYTF. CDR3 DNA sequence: TGTGCCAGCAACCTCTCAGGGGCTTTCTCCTATGGCTACACCTTC.

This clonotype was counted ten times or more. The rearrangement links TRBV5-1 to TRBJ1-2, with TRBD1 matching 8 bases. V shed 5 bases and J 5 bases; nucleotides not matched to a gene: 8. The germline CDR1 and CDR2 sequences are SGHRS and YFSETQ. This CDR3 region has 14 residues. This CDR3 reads CASRTTGVDYGYTF. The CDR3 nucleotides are TGCGCCAGCAGAACGACAGGGGTCGATTATGGCTACACCTTC.

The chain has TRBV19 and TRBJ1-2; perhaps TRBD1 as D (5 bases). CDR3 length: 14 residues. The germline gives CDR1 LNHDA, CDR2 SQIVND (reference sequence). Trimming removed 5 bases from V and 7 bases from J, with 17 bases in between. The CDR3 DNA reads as TGTGCCAGTAGTGTTGAGTCTGACAGCGTTGGCTACACCTTC. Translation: CASSVESDSVGYTF.

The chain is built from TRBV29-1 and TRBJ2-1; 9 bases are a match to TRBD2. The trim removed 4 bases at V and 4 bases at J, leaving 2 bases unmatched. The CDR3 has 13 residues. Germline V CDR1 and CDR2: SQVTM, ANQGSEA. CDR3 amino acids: CSVVLAGYNEQFF. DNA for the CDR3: TGCAGCGTTGTGCTAGCGGGGTACAATGAGCAGTTCTTC.

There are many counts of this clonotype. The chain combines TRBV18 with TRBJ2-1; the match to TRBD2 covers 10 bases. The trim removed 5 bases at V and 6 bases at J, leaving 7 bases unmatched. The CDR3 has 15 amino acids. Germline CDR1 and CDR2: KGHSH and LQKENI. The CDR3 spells CASSISSGRSNEQFF. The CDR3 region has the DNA TGTGCCAGCTCAATTTCTAGCGGGAGATCCAATGAGCAGTTCTTC.

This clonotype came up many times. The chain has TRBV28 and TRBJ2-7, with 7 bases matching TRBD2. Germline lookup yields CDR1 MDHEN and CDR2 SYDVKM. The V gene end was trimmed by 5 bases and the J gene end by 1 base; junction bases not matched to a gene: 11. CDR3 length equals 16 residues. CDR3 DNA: TGTGCCAGCAGTACAGATCTAGCGGCAAAATCCTACGAGCAGTACTTC. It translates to CASSTDLAAKSYEQYF.

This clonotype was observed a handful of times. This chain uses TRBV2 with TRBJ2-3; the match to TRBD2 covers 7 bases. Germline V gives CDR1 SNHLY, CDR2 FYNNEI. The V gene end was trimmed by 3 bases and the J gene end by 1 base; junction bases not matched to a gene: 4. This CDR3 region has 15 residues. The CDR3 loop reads CASSDISGGTDTQYF. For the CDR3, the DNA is TGTGCCAGCAGTGATATAAGCGGGGGCACAGATACGCAGTATTTT. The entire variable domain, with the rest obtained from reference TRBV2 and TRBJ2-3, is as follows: EPEVTQTPSHQVTQMGQEVILRCVPISNHLYFYWYRQILGQKVEFLVSFYNNEISEKSEIFDDQFSVERPDGSNFTLKIRSTKLEDSAMYFCASSDISGGTDTQYFGPGTRLTVL.

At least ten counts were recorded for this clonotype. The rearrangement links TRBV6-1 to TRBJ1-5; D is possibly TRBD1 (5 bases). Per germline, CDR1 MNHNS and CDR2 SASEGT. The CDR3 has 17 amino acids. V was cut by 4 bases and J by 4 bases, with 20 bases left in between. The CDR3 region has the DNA TGTGCCAGCAGTGGGCCGTTTGGGGGGGAACCTAATCAGCCCCAGCATTTT. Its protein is CASSGPFGGEPNQPQHF.

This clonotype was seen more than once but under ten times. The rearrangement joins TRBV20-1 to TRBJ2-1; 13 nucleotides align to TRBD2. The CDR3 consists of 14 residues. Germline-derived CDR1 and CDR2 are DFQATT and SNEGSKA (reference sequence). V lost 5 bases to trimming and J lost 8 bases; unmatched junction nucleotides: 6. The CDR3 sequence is CSARRTSGRDEQFF. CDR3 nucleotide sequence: TGCAGTGCTCGTAGGACTAGCGGGAGAGATGAGCAGTTCTTC.

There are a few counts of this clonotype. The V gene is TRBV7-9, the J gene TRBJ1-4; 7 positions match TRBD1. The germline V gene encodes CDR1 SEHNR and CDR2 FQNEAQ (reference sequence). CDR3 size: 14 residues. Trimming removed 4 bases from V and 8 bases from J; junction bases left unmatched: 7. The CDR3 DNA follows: TGTGCCAGCAGCTCCCGGACAGGAACCGAAAAACTGTTTTTT. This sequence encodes CASSSRTGTEKLFF. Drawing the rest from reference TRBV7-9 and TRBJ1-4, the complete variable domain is DTGVSQNPRHKITKRGQNVTFRCDPISEHNRLYWYRQTLGQGPEFLTYFQNEAQLEKSRLLSDRFSAERPKGSFSTLEIQRTEQGDSAMYLCASSSRTGTEKLFFGSGTQLSVL.

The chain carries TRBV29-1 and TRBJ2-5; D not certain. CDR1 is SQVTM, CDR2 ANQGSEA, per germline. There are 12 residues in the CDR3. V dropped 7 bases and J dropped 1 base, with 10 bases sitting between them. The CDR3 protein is CSADKGQETQYF. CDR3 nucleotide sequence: TGCAGCGCCGACAAGGGCCAAGAGACCCAGTACTTC.